The source of this TCR beta chain is a study of shared clonotypes between healthy human individuals. As concerns this clone: Its specificity is unknown.

The CDR3 consists of 15 residues. CDR1 and CDR2 (germline): SGHKS, YYEKEE (reference sequence). Between the trimmed V and J ends, which lost 4 bases and 3 bases, there was a span of 14 bases. Study-wide points: Larger estimated richness was generally seen in naive subsets than in memory subsets. Among donors, clonotype sharing was expected to be affected by sequencing depth.

For sorted subsets, 150 to 200 ng DNA per replicate equaled about 31,000 T cell genomes. Profiled with immunoSEQ multiplex PCR; TCRdb holds only in-frame clones, not every one. Among 1.6 million or so clones listed, around 97% were seen once. All donors were healthy HIV-negative adults lacking recent acute infections or vaccinations. The sequence was collected from a man younger than 45 in good health. The V gene is TRBV5-5, the J gene TRBJ2-1; D may correspond to TRBD1 or TRBD2 (5 bases each). Sequencing used naive CD4+ T cells sorted from blood. Subset noted: CD45RA+ positively selected. DNA of the CDR3: TGTGCCAGCAGCCTGGCCGGGACGGACTACAATGAGCAGTTCTTC. It specifies CASSLAGTDYNEQFF.